One sample yielded the 25 T cell receptor beta chains listed below, sequenced in a study of identical twins. Each CDR3 protein gets one entry after TCRdb re-called the 5' RACE reads with MiXCR. The table has about 1.7 million distinct CDR3 sequences, less than 35% seen once; the top ten hold 0.27%. The material sequenced was cord blood. Every receptor here comes from a newborn girl in good health.

The chain employs TRBV12-3 or TRBV12-4 and TRBJ2-7; D is perhaps TRBD1 or TRBD2 (7 bases each). This CDR3 has 15 residues. V lost 7 bases to trimming and J lost 3 bases, with 19 bases between them. This CDR3 is CASTQGRGTIYEQYF. The CDR3 DNA reads as TGTGCCAGCACCCAGGGCAGGGGGACTATCTACGAGCAGTACTTC.

The rearrangement links TRBV20-1 to TRBJ1-5, with unresolved D. This CDR3 has 14 amino acids. Germline CDR1 reads DFQATT; CDR2 reads SNEGSKA (reference sequence). Trimming left V 4 bases short and J 3 bases short, with 13 bases between. The CDR3 is CSAIKGSTNQPQHF. The CDR3 DNA follows: TGCAGTGCTATAAAGGGATCGACCAATCAGCCCCAGCATTTT.

The chain employs TRBV19 and TRBJ2-3; maybe TRBD2 (5 bases). The CDR3 runs 15 residues. In germline, CDR1 is LNHDA, CDR2 SQIVND (reference sequence). Trimming stripped 0 bases from V and 4 bases from J, with 11 bases between. The CDR3 loop reads CASSIDLIGADTQYF. CDR3 in DNA: TGTGCCAGTAGTATAGACCTGATCGGGGCAGATACGCAGTATTTT.

This chain connects TRBV5-1 to TRBJ2-1, with D tentatively TRBD2 (6 bases). The DNA end lines up better with TRBJ2-7; the J call may be wrong. The CDR3 has 15 amino acids. The germline V gene encodes CDR1 SGHRS and CDR2 YFSETQ. CDR3 amino acids: CASTPTGLHYNEQYF. The CDR3 DNA reads TGCGCCAGCACCCCCACGGGACTCCACTACAATGAGCAGTACTTC.

In its sample, this clonotype was seen a few times. This sequence joins TRBV5-4 and TRBJ1-4, with D hard to call. Germline V gives CDR1 SGHNT, CDR2 YYREEE (reference sequence). The CDR3 runs 14 residues. The germline V and J ends were trimmed by 2 bases and 2 bases, with 7 bases remaining between them. DNA for the CDR3: TGTGCCAGCAGCTTTGAGGCGACTAATGAAAAACTGTTTTTT. Amino acids: CASSFEATNEKLFF.

V and J are TRBV6-2 or TRBV6-3 and TRBJ2-1; 8 bases are a match to TRBD2. The CDR3 runs 14 residues. Trimming at V came to 5 bases and at J to 9 bases, leaving 9 bases not matched to a gene. Germline lookup yields CDR1 MNHEY and CDR2 SVGEGT. For the CDR3, the DNA is TGTGCCAGCAGTCCGACCGCCCTAGCGGGTGAGCAGTTCTTC. Protein sequence: CASSPTALAGEQFF.

This chain links TRBV5-1 with TRBJ2-1; 9 bases align to TRBD2. The J segment lost 6 bases and the V segment lost 6 bases, leaving 7 bases of the junction unmatched. This CDR3 has 14 residues. In germline, CDR1 is SGHRS, CDR2 YFSETQ. The CDR3 DNA reads TGCGCCAGCACCCTAGCGGGGAGACTCAATGAGCAGTTCTTC. Translated: CASTLAGRLNEQFF.

This clonotype has a handful of counts. The rearrangement joins TRBV12-3 or TRBV12-4 to TRBJ1-5; the D is unclear. V was clipped by 5 bases and J by 5 bases, with 13 bases between them. The CDR3 has 14 residues. The CDR3 sequence is CASSPPYPDQPQHF. Written as DNA, the CDR3 is TGTGCCAGCAGTCCGCCCTATCCTGATCAGCCCCAGCATTTT.

This chain connects TRBV20-1 to TRBJ2-1; D uncertain. Germline values: CDR1 DFQATT, CDR2 SNEGSKA (reference sequence). Trimming pared 2 bases from V and 2 bases from J, leaving 13 bases between. This CDR3 is 15 amino acids long. The CDR3 nucleotides are TGCAGTGCTAGACCCTGGGATCTAGCCTACAATGAGCAGTTCTTC. The encoded protein is CSARPWDLAYNEQFF.

Here the CDR3 reads CSARGDRGLATEAFF. CDR3 nucleotides: TGCAGTGCTAGGGGGGACAGGGGGCTAGCCACTGAAGCTTTCTTT. The genes are TRBV20-1 and TRBJ1-1; 12 bases line up with TRBD1. CDR3 size: 15 residues. J gave up 4 bases and V 3 bases, and 6 bases lay outside the gene matches. Germline lookup yields CDR1 DFQATT and CDR2 SNEGSKA (reference sequence).

The rearrangement uses TRBV14 and TRBJ2-1, with a possible D match to TRBD2 (5 bases). In germline, CDR1 is SGHDN, CDR2 FVKESK. The V end lost 10 bases, the J end lost 5 bases, and 15 bases lay between the germline ends. This CDR3 contains 13 residues. The DNA of the CDR3 is TGTGCCACCAACCTTAGAGGGCACAATGAGCAGTTCTTC. The encoded protein is CATNLRGHNEQFF.

The chain has TRBV20-1 and TRBJ2-1, with 9 bases identical to TRBD2. With 0 bases clipped from V and 5 bases from J, the junction kept 5 bases outside the gene matches. This CDR3 has 15 amino acids. Germline-derived CDR1 and CDR2 are DFQATT and SNEGSKA (reference sequence). In DNA form, the CDR3 reads TGCAGTGCTAGAGATAGCGGGAGTCCCAACAATGAGCAGTTCTTC. This gives the protein CSARDSGSPNNEQFF.

This clonotype was recorded at least ten times. CDR3 in amino acids: CASSESWTSGSTDTQYF. The CDR3, as DNA: TGCGCCAGCAGTGAGTCCTGGACTAGCGGGAGCACAGATACGCAGTATTTT. V and J are TRBV10-2 and TRBJ2-3; TRBD2 matches 11 bases. The germline V gene has CDR1 WSHSY and CDR2 SAAADI. This CDR3 spans 17 amino acids. V was pared by 0 bases and J by 0 bases, with 2 bases of the junction left unmatched.

The chain is built from TRBV6-2 or TRBV6-3 and TRBJ1-5, with TRBD1 identical over 9 bases. The CDR3 consists of 15 residues. J lost 5 bases, V lost 6 bases, and 8 bases had no gene match. Germline lookup yields CDR1 MNHEY and CDR2 SVGEGT. Here the CDR3 reads CASSYGTGIYQPQHF. Written as DNA, the CDR3 is TGTGCCAGCAGCTACGGGACAGGGATTTATCAGCCCCAGCATTTT.

This clonotype was observed at least ten times. This chain connects TRBV7-2 to TRBJ2-7, with TRBD2 matching over 9 bases. Per the germline V gene, CDR1 is SGHTA and CDR2 is FQGNSA. The ends lost 5 bases at V and 7 bases at J; junction bases unmatched: 15. The CDR3 loop spans 16 amino acids. The CDR3, as DNA: TGTGCCAGCAGCCCACACCGTAGCGGGAGATTGGGTGAGCAGTACTTC. Its protein product is CASSPHRSGRLGEQYF.

This clonotype was counted only a few times. The rearrangement links TRBV4-2 to TRBJ1-4; tentatively, D is TRBD1 (5 bases). V lost 6 bases, J lost 7 bases, and 15 bases lay in between. Germline values: CDR1 LGHNA, CDR2 YNFKEQ. The length of the CDR3 is 14 residues. The CDR3 sequence: CASSQGSRGEKLFF. The CDR3 DNA is TGTGCCAGCAGTCAGGGTTCCCGTGGTGAAAAACTGTTTTTT.

The chain is built from TRBV27 and TRBJ2-2; no clear D gene. V lost 2 bases, J lost 0 bases, and 7 bases lay in between. The germline V gene encodes CDR1 MNHEY and CDR2 SMNVEV (reference sequence). CDR3 length: 15 amino acids. The CDR3 DNA is TGTGCCAGCAGTTTAGAGGTACCGAACACCGGGGAGCTGTTTTTT. This sequence encodes CASSLEVPNTGELFF.

This rearrangement joins TRBV6-5 to TRBJ2-3; perhaps TRBD2 as D (6 bases). There are 15 residues in the CDR3. Trimming stripped 6 bases from V and 4 bases from J, with 17 bases between. Germline V gives CDR1 MNHEY, CDR2 SVGAGI. CDR3 bases: TGTGCCAGCAGGTTACCGGGAGCAGGATCAGATACGCAGTATTTT. It codes for CASRLPGAGSDTQYF.

The rearrangement uses TRBV5-1 and TRBJ1-6; a weak D match, TRBD1 (5 bases). Trimming shortened V by 3 bases and J by 2 bases, and 12 bases separated the two germline ends. This CDR3 region has 16 residues. Per germline, CDR1 SGHRS and CDR2 YFSETQ. CDR3 in amino acids: CASSYEGFTYNSPLHF. The CDR3 DNA reads as TGCGCCAGCAGCTACGAGGGGTTCACCTATAATTCACCCCTCCACTTT.

The sample holds a few counts of this clonotype. The CDR3: CASSKGCNYGYTF. In DNA form, the CDR3 reads TGTGCCAGCAGCAAAGGGTGCAACTATGGCTACACCTTC. This chain links TRBV21-1 with TRBJ1-2. TRBV21-1 is termed a pseudogene. This CDR3 is built from 13 residues.

The rearrangement links TRBV20-1 to TRBJ2-1; possibly TRBD2 for D (5 bases). Germline V gives CDR1 DFQATT, CDR2 SNEGSKA (reference sequence). With 6 bases removed from V and 12 bases from J, the gap between germline ends came to 15 bases. The CDR3 covers 11 residues. The CDR3 coding sequence is TGCAGTGCGCGTCTAGCCGGGCCGCAGTTCTTC. This encodes CSARLAGPQFF.

This clonotype was observed at least ten times. The chain couples TRBV25-1 to TRBJ2-4, with TRBD2 matching over 7 bases. Germline CDR1 is MGHDK and CDR2 is SYGVNS. The CDR3 has 15 amino acids. Germline trimming cut 5 bases from V and 0 bases from J; bases unmatched to any gene: 4. CDR3 loop: CASSPSGIAKNIQYF. Written as DNA, the CDR3 is TGTGCCAGCAGTCCTAGCGGAATAGCCAAAAACATTCAGTACTTC.

This clonotype has just a few counts. In nucleotides, the CDR3 is TGTGCCAGCATCCGAGCCGGAGAGCAGTACTTC. Translated: CASIRAGEQYF. The chain combines TRBV21-1 with TRBJ2-7. TRBV21-1 is a documented pseudogene. The CDR3 spans 11 residues.

V and J are TRBV2 and TRBJ1-5; D might be TRBD1 (6 bases). Trimming removed 4 bases from V and 1 base from J, with 17 bases in between. The CDR3 is 17 amino acids. Germline lookup yields CDR1 SNHLY and CDR2 FYNNEI. The CDR3 is CASSVRDTTGSNQPQHF. The CDR3 DNA reads TGTGCCAGCAGTGTCAGGGACACCACAGGGAGCAATCAGCCCCAGCATTTT.

The rearrangement joins TRBV2 to TRBJ2-1; D uncertain. The CDR3 is made up of 13 amino acids. The V and J ends lost 6 bases and 3 bases respectively, with 9 bases between them. CDR1 is SNHLY and CDR2 is FYNNEI in the germline V gene. CDR3 residues: CASSGWDYNEQFF. The CDR3 DNA sequence: TGTGCCAGCAGCGGCTGGGACTACAATGAGCAGTTCTTC.